This T cell receptor beta chain appears in the sequencing data of a study of blood T cells in healthy people across ages. Findings and limits, study-wide: While age rose, TCR beta diversity per million T cells dropped in a roughly linear way. Diversity estimates from one million T cells were considered underestimates. Donor CMV status, an unknown factor, possibly confounded changes in expanded clonotypes.

The CDR3 extends over 15 amino acids. CDR1 is MNHEY, CDR2 SMNVEV, per germline (reference sequence). Trimming at V came to 2 bases and at J to 11 bases, leaving 11 bases not matched to a gene. A note on this clonotype: The antigen is not known.

Primed by a sample-barcoded 5' primer and a J-beta primer mix, a second PCR proceeded for about 6 to 12 cycles. CDR3-containing paired-end reads numbering at least 2.5 million came from each sample. From the 5' RACE reads, TCRdb called clonotypes with MiXCR, one entry per CDR3 protein. The sample includes approximately 730,000 distinct CDR3 sequences, 53% of them seen just once. The clonotype originates from a man at least 80 years old in good health. The source material was blood. This chain links TRBV27 with TRBJ2-5; 10 bases match TRBD2. The CDR3 coding sequence is TGTGCCAGCAGTTTAGAAGCGGGAGGGCCGGATGAGCAGTACTTC. The encoded protein is CASSLEAGGPDEQYF.